The source of this T cell receptor (beta chain) is a study of molecular identifiers for immune sequencing clone quantification. As to this clonotype: The junction departs from germline at one end; a sequencing error may be responsible.

Germline V gene data show CDR1 as MDHEN and CDR2 as SYDVKM. CDR3 size: 16 residues. Via MiXCR, TCRdb re-called the PCR reads, giving one row per CDR3 protein. Altogether more than 85,000 distinct CDR3 sequences are present, 35% being singletons, with the ten largest covering 9.7%. The receptor comes from a human donor in good health. Some libraries in this study had Jurkat cell RNA spiked in. The V and J genes are TRBV28 and TRBJ2-4; 10 bases fit TRBD1. The source material was naive CD8+ T cells from blood, with Jurkat cell RNA spiked in. Subset of the sample: FACS-sorted CD8+CD4-CCR7+CD45RA+ naive T cells. The CDR3 loop is CASSPLGQGMTDIKYF. CDR3 DNA sequence: TGTGCCAGCAGTCCACTGGGACAGGGGATGACGGACATTAAGTACTTC. Supplemented by reference TRBV28 and TRBJ2-4, the full variable domain reads DVKVTQSSRYLVKRTGEKVFLECVQDMDHENMFWYRQDPGLGLRLIYFSYDVKMKEKGDIPEGYSVSREKKERFSLILESASTNQTSMYLCASSPLGQGMTDIKYFGAGTRLSVL.